The clone carrying this T cell receptor beta chain appeared a few times. The antigen remains unidentified. Trimming removed 2 bases at V and 1 base at J, with 8 bases between. This CDR3 region has 14 residues. Per germline, CDR1 SGDLS and CDR2 YYNGEE. Study-wide results and limits: Tumor memory CD4+ T cell TCR gene usage was found to cluster with blood and lymph node memory CD4+ cells and with lymph node naive CD4+ cells.

Naive CD4+ cells had CD25+ Tregs removed. Semi-nested PCR with Nested Universal Primer A followed constant-region reverse priming of full-length variable regions. One entry per CDR3 protein results from TCRdb running MiXCR on the 5' RACE reads. The sample lists tens of thousands of distinct CDR3 sequences, 30% occurring once. The origin of this receptor is a female donor with breast cancer. The chain joins TRBV9 to TRBJ2-3, with no clear D. The sequenced material came from tumor-infiltrating naive CD4+ T cells sorted from the breast tumor. Stated subset: naive CD4+ T cells, CD4+CD45RA+CD25-. The CDR3 DNA reads as TGTGCCAGCAGCGTGGTAGACGGCACAGATACGCAGTATTTT. This sequence encodes CASSVVDGTDTQYF.